The clone carrying this T cell receptor beta chain was recorded a few times. Its target is unknown. These data belong to a study of graft-versus-host responses after intestinal transplantation. Study details: Multivisceral, liver-intestinal, or isolated intestinal transplants were received by the recipients. Every transplant recipient was induced with anti-thymocyte globulin, then maintained on tacrolimus and steroids for about three years. The study's findings and limits: High graft-versus-host to host-versus-graft T cell clonal ratios marked allografts of patients with graft-donor macrochimerism.

Using immunoSEQ multiplex PCR, the repertoire was profiled, and TCRdb retains in-frame clones only, with some absent. The table has tens of thousands of clones, around four fifths seen once. The V gene's germline CDR1 is ENHRY and CDR2 SYGVKD. Trimming shortened V by 4 bases and J by 4 bases, and 17 bases separated the two germline ends. The CDR3 contains 15 residues. V gene TRBV10-3 combines with J gene TRBJ2-7; D remains unclear. This clonotype was sampled from a human donor who received an intestinal transplant. The material sequenced was unstimulated CD8+ T cells sorted from spleen or lymph node cells, taken before intestinal transplant. The CDR3 bases are TGTGCCATCAGTGGTCGGTCCCCCGTAGGGTACGAGCAGTACTTC. Encoded protein: CAISGRSPVGYEQYF.